The T cell receptor beta chain described here comes from a study of T cells in localized non-small cell lung cancer. Findings of the study overall: A median of around 60 clones ranked among the top 100 in tumor appeared in adjacent lung. Tumor samples were not multi-region, leaving intratumor heterogeneity unexcluded.

Of note for this clone: The antigen is undetermined.

This table comes from immunoSEQ multiplex PCR, and its TCRdb copy is limited to in-frame clones, with some not included. Of under 45,000 clones listed, about 80% are singletons. Between the trimmed V and J ends, which lost 0 bases and 1 base, there was a span of 13 bases. The V gene's germline CDR1 is MGHRA and CDR2 YSYEKL. The CDR3 length is 17 residues. V is TRBV4-1 and J is TRBJ1-5; no reliable D call. The sample consisted of PBMCs, taken before any cancer treatment. The clonotype was recovered from a man aged 40 to 70 with stage II lung adenocarcinoma. CDR3 in DNA: TGCGCCAGCAGCCAAGATCGTCTGGGGTTCAGCAATCAGCCCCAGCATTTT. This gives the protein CASSQDRLGFSNQPQHF.